The 20 T cell receptor beta chains reported below all come from one sample, sequenced in a study of OX40 agonist ivuxolimab in advanced cancers. Measured with immunoSEQ multiplex PCR; TCRdb has only the in-frame clones, and not every one. The sample has about 120,000 clones, roughly 93% seen once; the top ten hold more than 0.15%. The specimen was CD4+ or CD8+ T cells sorted from blood, collected in a trial of the OX40 agonist ivuxolimab. All receptors come from an adult with an advanced solid tumor such as melanoma, head and neck, liver or kidney cancer.

The V and J genes are TRBV6-4 and TRBJ1-6; 9 nucleotides line up with TRBD1. V shed 5 bases, J shed 6 bases, and the junction held 14 bases outside the gene matches. This CDR3 spans 18 amino acids. The germline V gene has CDR1 MRHNA and CDR2 SNTAGT. This chain's CDR3 is CASSYGTGSGQVNSPLHF. CDR3 coding DNA: TGTGCCAGCAGTTACGGGACAGGGTCGGGACAGGTTAATTCACCCCTCCACTTT.

The chain couples TRBV13 to TRBJ2-7; D is ambiguous. From germline, CDR1 is PRHDT and CDR2 FYEKMQ (reference sequence). This CDR3 has 16 residues. Trimming removed 2 bases at V and 4 bases at J, with 18 bases between. The CDR3 coding sequence is TGTGCCAGCAGCTTAATTAATCCCGAAGTGAAGTACGAGCAGTACTTC. Protein product: CASSLINPEVKYEQYF.

This chain connects TRBV18 to TRBJ2-3, with 8 bases that match TRBD1. The CDR3 extends over 16 amino acids. Trimming removed 3 bases from V and 3 bases from J; junction bases left unmatched: 8. Germline assignment: CDR1 KGHSH and CDR2 LQKENI. The CDR3 here is CASSPTRQGRTDTQYF. The DNA for the CDR3 is TGTGCCAGCTCACCTACCCGACAGGGGCGGACAGATACGCAGTATTTT.

The rearrangement links TRBV2 to TRBJ2-1, with D perhaps matching TRBD2 (5 bases). Germline values: CDR1 SNHLY, CDR2 FYNNEI. With 5 bases removed from V and 4 bases from J, the gap between germline ends came to 18 bases. The CDR3 extends over 16 amino acids. The CDR3 DNA reads as TGTGCCAGCAGTCCCTTGAATGTGGGGAGTTACAATGAGCAGTTCTTC. Protein: CASSPLNVGSYNEQFF.

This clone was counted once. The chain is built from TRBV30 and TRBJ2-7, with D possibly being TRBD2 (5 bases). The germline V and J ends were trimmed by 0 bases and 0 bases, with 6 bases remaining between them. Per germline, CDR1 GTSNPN and CDR2 SVGIG (reference sequence). This CDR3 is 13 amino acids long. This CDR3 reads CAWSVGSSYEQYF. The DNA of the CDR3 is TGTGCCTGGAGTGTAGGGAGCTCCTACGAGCAGTACTTC.

V is TRBV27 and J is TRBJ2-1; 11 bases are a match to TRBD2. Germline V gives CDR1 MNHEY, CDR2 SMNVEV (reference sequence). CDR3 length: 15 residues. Trimming removed 4 bases from V and 2 bases from J; junction bases left unmatched: 1. This CDR3 reads CASSSTSGAYNEQFF. The CDR3 DNA follows: TGTGCCAGCAGTTCGACTAGCGGGGCCTACAATGAGCAGTTCTTC.

CDR3 amino acids: CASSARQGANYEQYF. CDR3 nucleotides: TGTGCCAGTAGTGCCCGACAGGGGGCAAACTACGAGCAGTACTTC. The chain is built from TRBV19 and TRBJ2-7; 10 bases are shared with TRBD1. The CDR3 contains 15 residues. Germline V gene sequence: CDR1 LNHDA, CDR2 SQIVND (reference sequence). V was clipped by 5 bases and J by 3 bases; unmatched bases: 7.

The gene calls are TRBV5-4 and TRBJ1-2, with 12 positions matching TRBD1. CDR1 and CDR2 (germline): SGHNT, YYREEE (reference sequence). CDR3 size: 17 residues. The V gene end was trimmed by 2 bases and the J gene end by 2 bases; junction bases not matched to a gene: 7. CDR3 protein: CASSLKGQGAQNYGYTF. CDR3 nucleotides: TGTGCCAGCAGCTTAAAGGGACAGGGGGCACAGAACTATGGCTACACCTTC.

This chain joins TRBV28 and TRBJ1-5; D is uncertain. The CDR3 contains 16 residues. Trimming pared 6 bases from V and 0 bases from J, leaving 15 bases between. The V gene's germline CDR1 is MDHEN and CDR2 SYDVKM. CDR3: CASSPGPNLSNQPQHF. CDR3 in DNA: TGTGCCAGCAGCCCAGGACCGAACCTTAGCAATCAGCCCCAGCATTTT.

V is TRBV28 and J is TRBJ1-6; D is unresolved. Between the trimmed V and J ends, which lost 5 bases and 9 bases, there was a span of 11 bases. The CDR3 is 13 residues long. CDR1 and CDR2 from the germline V gene are MDHEN and SYDVKM. CDR3 region: CASSLPRFSPLHF. CDR3 coding DNA: TGTGCCAGCAGTCTCCCAAGATTTTCACCCCTCCACTTT.

The chain recombines TRBV2 with TRBJ2-5; 10 bases fit TRBD2. This CDR3 is built from 19 residues. The germline CDR1 and CDR2 sequences are SNHLY and FYNNEI. The J segment lost 0 bases and the V segment lost 2 bases, leaving 12 bases of the junction unmatched. The CDR3 reads CASSERLLAGMAHQETQYF. CDR3 bases: TGTGCCAGCAGTGAACGGTTACTAGCGGGAATGGCCCACCAAGAGACCCAGTACTTC.

This chain uses TRBV10-3 with TRBJ1-4, with D maybe TRBD1 (5 bases). CDR1 is ENHRY, CDR2 SYGVKD, per germline. The CDR3 is made up of 12 amino acids. V was clipped by 10 bases and J by 8 bases, with 14 bases between them. The chain's CDR3 is CATRARDEKLFF. Here the CDR3 DNA reads TGTGCCACCCGGGCCCGGGACGAAAAACTGTTTTTT.

This clone occurred a few times. The gene calls are TRBV19 and TRBJ2-2; D call uncertain. The CDR3 extends over 16 amino acids. The germline CDR1 and CDR2 sequences are LNHDA and SQIVND (reference sequence). V was clipped by 4 bases and J by 0 bases, with 12 bases between them. This CDR3 reads CASSTQHLANTGELFF. CDR3 bases: TGTGCCAGTAGTACCCAACACCTCGCGAACACCGGGGAGCTGTTTTTT.

This rearrangement joins TRBV19 to TRBJ1-5; D possibly corresponds to TRBD1 (6 bases). CDR3 length: 19 amino acids. V lost 3 bases and J 4 bases, leaving 25 bases between the germline ends. Germline values: CDR1 LNHDA, CDR2 SQIVND (reference sequence). DNA of the CDR3: TGTGCCAGTAGTATCCGGGGCGGGGGCCCCACCACCTATAATCAGCCCCAGCATTTT. It codes for CASSIRGGGPTTYNQPQHF. The whole variable domain, filled in from reference TRBV19 and TRBJ1-5, reads DGGITQSPKYLFRKEGQNVTLSCEQNLNHDAMYWYRQDPGQGLRLIYYSQIVNDFQKGDIAEGYSVSREKKESFPLTVTSAQKNPTAFYLCASSIRGGGPTTYNQPQHFGDGTRLSIL.

The rearrangement joins TRBV30 to TRBJ2-2; TRBD2 matches 15 bases. Germline V gene data show CDR1 as GTSNPN and CDR2 as SVGIG (reference sequence). After removal of 0 bases from V and 9 bases from J, the junction contained 2 bases not matched to a gene. CDR3 length: 15 amino acids. The CDR3 loop is CAWSVGLAGGRELFF. The DNA for the CDR3 is TGTGCCTGGAGTGTGGGACTAGCGGGGGGCCGGGAGCTGTTTTTT.

The chain carries TRBV28 and TRBJ1-5; 9 bases are a match to TRBD1. The CDR3 extends over 15 amino acids. Germline CDR1 MDHEN, CDR2 SYDVKM. With 8 bases clipped from V and 4 bases from J, the junction kept 9 bases outside the gene matches. The DNA of the CDR3 is TGTGCCAGCGGCGGGACAGGGCTTTGGAATCAGCCCCAGCATTTT. Encoded protein: CASGGTGLWNQPQHF. The complete variable domain, with remaining parts taken from reference TRBV28 and TRBJ1-5, reads DVKVTQSSRYLVKRTGEKVFLECVQDMDHENMFWYRQDPGLGLRLIYFSYDVKMKEKGDIPEGYSVSREKKERFSLILESASTNQTSMYLCASGGTGLWNQPQHFGDGTRLSIL.

As for this clone: The junction shows a germline mismatch at one end, possibly a read error. The CDR3, as DNA: TGTGCCACCAGTACTAGCGGATCTACGCATGAGCAGTTCTTC. It translates to CATSTSGSTHEQFF. The V and J genes are TRBV10-3 and TRBJ2-1, with 8 bases lining up with TRBD2. This CDR3 region has 14 residues. Germline V lookup: CDR1 ENHRY, CDR2 SYGVKD.

The chain employs TRBV18 and TRBJ2-3; D call uncertain. Germline V CDR1 and CDR2: KGHSH, LQKENI. The CDR3 spans 15 residues. Trimming left V 3 bases short and J 3 bases short, with 13 bases between. In DNA, the CDR3 is TGTGCCAGCTCACCGGGCCCAGGAGTGACAGATACGCAGTATTTT. Translation: CASSPGPGVTDTQYF.

This clone occurred a few times. The J gene is TRBJ1-2, the V gene TRBV19; D uncertain. V lost 5 bases and J lost 8, with 12 bases in between. CDR3 length: 12 amino acids. Germline-derived CDR1 and CDR2 are LNHDA and SQIVND (reference sequence). The CDR3 nucleotides read TGTGCCAGTAGTGACATAGGACTGGGCTACACCTTC. Its protein product is CASSDIGLGYTF. The entire variable domain, with the rest obtained from reference TRBV19 and TRBJ1-2, is as follows: DGGITQSPKYLFRKEGQNVTLSCEQNLNHDAMYWYRQDPGQGLRLIYYSQIVNDFQKGDIAEGYSVSREKKESFPLTVTSAQKNPTAFYLCASSDIGLGYTFGSGTRLTVV.

The V gene is TRBV6-5, the J gene TRBJ1-6; D might be TRBD1 (5 bases). The length of the CDR3 is 13 residues. Germline V lookup: CDR1 MNHEY, CDR2 SVGAGI. V lost 8 bases, J lost 7 bases, and 12 bases lay in between. Here the CDR3 reads CASSDTWNSPLHF. The CDR3 DNA sequence: TGTGCCAGCTCGGACACCTGGAATTCACCCCTCCACTTT.